These 26 T cell receptor beta chains originate from one sample sequenced in a study of shared clonotypes between healthy human individuals. As defined, naive CD8 cells were CD45RO-negative and positively selected for CCR7, with terminally differentiated effector memory CD45RA+ cells excluded. The repertoire was sequenced with immunoSEQ multiplex PCR; TCRdb's copy has only in-frame clones and lacks some. This table has around 600,000 clones, 95% to 98% appearing once. The specimen was naive CD8+ T cells sorted from blood. Receptor source: a man aged 30 to 39 in good health.

The chain combines TRBV9 with TRBJ2-1, with a weak D call TRBD2 (7 bases). The CDR3 extends over 15 amino acids. From germline, CDR1 is SGDLS and CDR2 YYNGEE. V was pared by 4 bases and J by 8 bases, with 19 bases between. The CDR3 DNA sequence: TGTGCCAGCAGCCAGGGGCGGGAGCAATCGTATGAGCAGTTCTTC. This gives the protein CASSQGREQSYEQFF.

The chain joins TRBV10-3 to TRBJ2-5; D is perhaps TRBD1 (7 bases). Trimming pared 3 bases from V and 0 bases from J, leaving 14 bases between. The CDR3 runs to 16 residues. Per germline, CDR1 ENHRY and CDR2 SYGVKD. CDR3 DNA: TGTGCCATCAGTGACGGGGGACAGACGTACCAAGAGACCCAGTACTTC. As protein: CAISDGGQTYQETQYF.

This chain links TRBV10-3 with TRBJ1-5; D is uncertain. CDR3 length: 13 residues. V was trimmed by 4 bases and J by 3 bases, leaving 7 bases between them. Germline CDR1 ENHRY, CDR2 SYGVKD. In nucleotides, the CDR3 is TGTGCCATCAGTGCCGAGCCCAATCAGCCCCAGCATTTT. This sequence encodes CAISAEPNQPQHF.

The chain employs TRBV7-8 and TRBJ2-2; 8 bases map to TRBD1. Germline V CDR1 and CDR2: SGHVS, FQNEAQ. The CDR3 runs 14 residues. V shed 5 bases and J 5 bases; nucleotides not matched to a gene: 4. The CDR3 is CASSLRQGTGELFF. CDR3 bases: TGTGCCAGCAGCCTGAGACAGGGGACCGGGGAGCTGTTTTTT.

The chain uses TRBV29-1 and TRBJ2-7; D call uncertain. Trimming removed 7 bases at V and 2 bases at J, with 18 bases between. CDR1 and CDR2 (germline): SQVTM, ANQGSEA. There are 14 residues in the CDR3. In DNA form, the CDR3 reads TGCAGCGCCGGAAGGAGCAGGAACCCCTACGAGCAGTACTTC. This gives the protein CSAGRSRNPYEQYF.

The CDR3 loop is CAIRAEGLGANVLTF. The CDR3 nucleotides read TGTGCCATCCGAGCTGAGGGGCTTGGGGCCAACGTCCTGACTTTC. The V call is TRBV10-3, the J call TRBJ2-6; the D call may be TRBD1 or TRBD2 (5 bases each). The V end was cut by 8 bases, the J end by 3 bases, with 14 bases between. The CDR3 covers 15 residues. Germline CDR1 and CDR2: ENHRY and SYGVKD.

V gene TRBV27 combines with J gene TRBJ2-1; the D is unclear. CDR3 length equals 14 residues. V gave up 3 bases and J gave up 7 bases, with 13 bases separating them. Per germline, CDR1 MNHEY and CDR2 SMNVEV (reference sequence). The CDR3 coding sequence is TGTGCCAGCAGTTTTTCGGGTGGGTGGAATGAGCAGTTCTTC. Translated, it gives CASSFSGGWNEQFF.

The V call is TRBV11-3, the J call TRBJ2-1; no clear D. CDR3 length: 14 amino acids. The V gene lost 2 bases and the J gene lost 2 bases, with 7 bases spanning the gap. Germline V gene sequence: CDR1 SGHNT, CDR2 YENEEA. The CDR3 sequence is CASSLPSPYNEQFF. The CDR3 nucleotides are TGTGCCAGCAGCTTACCATCCCCCTACAATGAGCAGTTCTTC. The variable domain in full, with the rest retrieved from reference TRBV11-3 and TRBJ2-1, is EAGVVQSPRYKIIEKKQPVAFWCNPISGHNTLYWYLQNLGQGPELLIRYENEEAVDDSQLPKDRFSAERLKGVDSTLKIQPAELGDSAVYLCASSLPSPYNEQFFGPGTRLTVL.

This chain uses TRBV20-1 with TRBJ2-7; either TRBD1 or TRBD2 may fit D (5 bases each). CDR1 DFQATT and CDR2 SNEGSKA come from the germline V gene (reference sequence). V lost 7 bases, J lost 6 bases, and 13 bases lay in between. This CDR3 comprises 11 residues. CDR3: CSVEGPPEQYF. The CDR3 DNA follows: TGCAGTGTAGAGGGACCGCCCGAGCAGTACTTC.

This clone showed up just a few times. This chain uses TRBV7-3 with TRBJ2-2, with D possibly being TRBD1 (5 bases). The ends were cut back, 6 bases at V and 5 bases at J, with 13 bases in the middle. The CDR3 runs to 14 residues. From germline, CDR1 is SGHTA and CDR2 FQGTGA. The DNA for the CDR3 is TGTGCCAGCAGTTATCAAGGGGATACCGGGGAGCTGTTTTTT. This sequence encodes CASSYQGDTGELFF.

The CDR3 region is CATSRDFLLRQGNHEQYF. CDR3 DNA sequence: TGTGCCACCAGCAGAGATTTTTTATTGCGGCAGGGTAACCACGAGCAGTACTTC. This chain uses TRBV15 with TRBJ2-7, with D possibly TRBD1 on 5 matching bases. CDR1 is LNHNV, CDR2 YYDKDF, per germline (reference sequence). Trimming took off 0 bases at V and 5 bases at J, with 23 bases between the two ends. The CDR3 is 18 residues long.

This chain links TRBV7-8 with TRBJ2-3; 8 positions agree with TRBD2. This CDR3 region has 14 residues. The junction had 0 bases not matched to a gene; V was cut back by 4 bases and J by 0 bases. Germline CDR1 and CDR2: SGHVS and FQNEAQ. CDR3 region: CASSSSGSTDTQYF. CDR3 nucleotides: TGTGCCAGCAGCTCTAGCGGGAGCACAGATACGCAGTATTTT.

This clone appeared a single time. This chain uses TRBV6-5 with TRBJ2-7, with D perhaps given as TRBD1 or TRBD2 (5 bases each). The CDR3 has 13 residues. V was cut by 5 bases and J by 7 bases, with 15 bases left in between. From germline, CDR1 is MNHEY and CDR2 SVGAGI. CDR3 protein: CASSMGRDLEQYF. CDR3 DNA: TGTGCCAGCAGTATGGGACGGGATTTAGAGCAGTACTTC.

The rearrangement uses TRBV6-5 and TRBJ2-1, with TRBD1 matching 12 bases. Trimming took 0 bases from V and 7 from J; bases not matched to a gene: 1. The CDR3 is made up of 15 amino acids. Germline V lookup: CDR1 MNHEY, CDR2 SVGAGI. The CDR3 sequence is CASSYSGQGANEQFF. The CDR3 region has the DNA TGTGCCAGCAGTTACTCGGGACAGGGGGCAAATGAGCAGTTCTTC.

The chain carries TRBV10-3 and TRBJ2-1; possible D gene TRBD1, 5 bases. Germline V lookup: CDR1 ENHRY, CDR2 SYGVKD. The CDR3 consists of 15 residues. Deletions cut 6 bases from V and 0 bases from J, with 12 bases between. The CDR3 sequence: CAIRLDSLSYNEQFF. The CDR3 nucleotides are TGTGCCATCAGATTAGACAGCCTCTCCTACAATGAGCAGTTCTTC.

This clone was recorded once. The chain carries TRBV7-8 and TRBJ1-4, with no clear D. This CDR3 comprises 14 residues. The germline CDR1 and CDR2 sequences are SGHVS and FQNEAQ. The V gene lost 1 base and the J gene lost 4 bases, with 7 bases spanning the gap. The CDR3 loop is CASSLGGNNEKLFF. CDR3 coding DNA: TGTGCCAGCAGCTTAGGCGGAAATAATGAAAAACTGTTTTTT. The full variable domain, rest sourced from reference TRBV7-8 and TRBJ1-4, is GAGVSQSPRYKVAKRGQDVALRCDPISGHVSLFWYQQALGQGPEFLTYFQNEAQLDKSGLPSDRFFAERPEGSVSTLKIQRTQQEDSAVYLCASSLGGNNEKLFFGSGTQLSVL.

The chain recombines TRBV7-2 with TRBJ2-1; D is undetermined. The length of the CDR3 is 16 residues. V was shortened by 3 bases and J by 3 bases, with 15 bases between the two germline ends. Germline CDR1 is SGHTA and CDR2 is FQGNSA. The CDR3 protein is CASSFTDRMDYNEQFF. The CDR3 nucleotides are TGTGCCAGCAGCTTTACAGATCGAATGGACTACAATGAGCAGTTCTTC.

This clone has just one count. The rearrangement joins TRBV11-2 to TRBJ2-7, with a tentative D call TRBD2 (6 bases). The CDR3 contains 16 residues. The V and J ends lost 0 bases and 0 bases respectively, with 12 bases between them. Germline-derived CDR1 and CDR2 are SGHAT and FQNNGV. DNA for the CDR3: TGTGCCAGCAGCTTAGAGGGACTCATCCCCTCCTACGAGCAGTACTTC. As protein: CASSLEGLIPSYEQYF.

In DNA, the CDR3 is TGCAGCGTTGAACTCAGGAATGAGCAGTTCTTC. Encoded protein: CSVELRNEQFF. The rearrangement uses TRBV29-1 and TRBJ2-1; D ambiguous. Germline loops: CDR1 SQVTM, CDR2 ANQGSEA. V gave up 2 bases and J gave up 7 bases, with 6 bases separating them. The CDR3 loop spans 11 amino acids.

V and J are TRBV6-5 and TRBJ1-1; 8 bases align to TRBD1. V was pared by 6 bases and J by 8 bases, with 8 bases of the junction left unmatched. Per germline, CDR1 MNHEY and CDR2 SVGAGI. The CDR3 contains 13 residues. The CDR3 spells CASRWTGREEAFF. CDR3 coding DNA: TGTGCCAGCAGATGGACAGGGCGCGAAGAAGCTTTCTTT.

The gene calls are TRBV6-5 and TRBJ1-5, with D possibly matching TRBD1 (6 bases). The V and J ends lost 8 bases and 6 bases respectively, with 8 bases between them. This CDR3 region has 11 residues. Germline V gives CDR1 MNHEY, CDR2 SVGAGI. In DNA form, the CDR3 reads TGTGCCAGCGGGGGCCCTCAGCCCCAGCATTTT. It translates to CASGGPQPQHF.

This chain links TRBV29-1 with TRBJ2-1; D remains ambiguous. This CDR3 is built from 12 residues. Germline CDR1 and CDR2: SQVTM and ANQGSEA. Trimming removed 4 bases at V and 4 bases at J, with 8 bases between. DNA of the CDR3: TGCAGCGTTGTCCTCCAGTACAATGAGCAGTTCTTC. Protein sequence: CSVVLQYNEQFF.

The chain has TRBV7-9 and TRBJ1-2; maybe TRBD1 (6 bases). V was trimmed by 5 bases and J by 8 bases, leaving 21 bases between them. The CDR3 covers 15 residues. Germline CDR1 and CDR2: SEHNR and FQNEAQ (reference sequence). CDR3 nucleotides: TGTGCCAGCAGCCTTCAGGACAGTTCAAGAGGAGGCTACACCTTC. Amino acids: CASSLQDSSRGGYTF.

This clone was detected only once. The J gene is TRBJ1-4, the V gene TRBV11-2; D unclear. This CDR3 has 13 amino acids. Trimming cost V 8 bases and J 8 bases, with 15 bases left between them. Germline-derived CDR1 and CDR2 are SGHAT and FQNNGV. The CDR3 region has the DNA TGTGCCAGCCTTTCCCGAAGTCCCGAAAAACTGTTTTTT. Translating it yields CASLSRSPEKLFF.

The chain employs TRBV7-9 and TRBJ2-6; a possible D gene is TRBD1 (5 bases). CDR1 is SEHNR and CDR2 is FQNEAQ in the germline V gene (reference sequence). Trimming cost V 2 bases and J 2 bases, with 13 bases left between them. The CDR3 has 17 residues. Here the CDR3 DNA reads TGTGCCAGCAGCTTATTATCCTCCAGGGCTGGGGCCAACGTCCTGACTTTC. The encoded protein is CASSLLSSRAGANVLTF.

The chain couples TRBV9 to TRBJ2-2; 10 nucleotides match TRBD1. This CDR3 region has 17 residues. CDR1 and CDR2 (germline): SGDLS, YYNGEE. Trimming took 2 bases from V and 5 from J; bases not matched to a gene: 9. In nucleotides, the CDR3 is TGTGCCAGCAGCGTCGCAGCCGGGACAGGGGATACCGGGGAGCTGTTTTTT. The encoded protein is CASSVAAGTGDTGELFF.